What follows are 19 T cell receptor beta chains derived from one specimen sequenced in a study of Graves' ophthalmopathy and Graves' hyperthyroidism. The authors amplified TCR beta CDR3 regions from RNA transcripts. The library came from an HTBI-primed first-round RT-PCR and a second-round multiplex PCR. Via MiXCR, TCRdb re-called the multiplex PCR reads, giving one row per CDR3 protein. The repertoire includes hundreds of thousands of distinct CDR3 sequences, 35% to 50% of them detected once, and roughly 3.5% sits in the top ten. The sequenced sample was peripheral blood. Source of these receptors: an adult man with Graves' ophthalmopathy.

This clonotype has at least ten counts. This chain links TRBV6-5 with TRBJ2-5, with 8 bases identical to TRBD1. The CDR3 covers 15 residues. V trimming: 2 bases; J trimming: 6 bases; junction bases outside the gene matches: 8. CDR1 and CDR2 from the germline V gene are MNHEY and SVGAGI. DNA of the CDR3: TGTGCCAGCAGTTACAAACCGACAGGGGCAAAGACCCAGTACTTC. This translates into CASSYKPTGAKTQYF.

The V and J genes are TRBV2 and TRBJ2-7, with a possible D match to TRBD2 (6 bases). V was trimmed by 6 bases and J by 2 bases, leaving 17 bases between them. The germline gives CDR1 SNHLY, CDR2 FYNNEI. The length of the CDR3 is 15 residues. CDR3 DNA sequence: TGTGCCAGCAGGCCTCGACTAGTAGAACCCTACGAGCAGTACTTC. Protein sequence: CASRPRLVEPYEQYF.

The sample holds many counts of this clonotype. The chain links TRBV7-8 to TRBJ1-5; tentatively, D is TRBD1 (6 bases). In germline, CDR1 is SGHVS, CDR2 FQNEAQ. V lost 3 bases to trimming and J lost 1 base, with 13 bases between them. The CDR3 sequence is 16 residues long. The CDR3 DNA reads TGTGCCAGCAGCTTCGCGGGGGGGGCAAGCAATCAGCCCCAGCATTTT. Translating gives CASSFAGGASNQPQHF.

This clonotype was recorded at least ten times. V usage is TRBV5-1 and J usage is TRBJ1-2; D gene ambiguous. The CDR3 is 13 amino acids. Trimming left V 0 bases short and J 4 bases short, with 7 bases between. CDR1 and CDR2 from the germline V gene are SGHRS and YFSETQ. This chain's CDR3 is CASSLGAAYGYTF. The CDR3 nucleotides are TGCGCCAGCAGCTTGGGCGCAGCCTATGGCTACACCTTC.

This clonotype was picked up many times. V gene TRBV5-8 combines with J gene TRBJ1-1, with D uncertain. The germline CDR1 and CDR2 sequences are SGHTS and YDEGEE. The CDR3 covers 13 residues. V was cut by 2 bases and J by 1 base, with 6 bases left in between. The DNA for the CDR3 is TGTGCCAGCAGCTTCGCCGAGAACACTGAAGCTTTCTTT. Amino acid sequence: CASSFAENTEAFF.

With regard to this clonotype: A much larger clone sits a single nucleotide away, making a read error possible. Given the absence of the conserved phenylalanine or tryptophan at the CDR3 end, a read error is likely. The rearrangement uses TRBV3-1 and TRBJ1-2, with D hard to call. CDR3 size: 12 residues. Trimming left V 0 bases short and J 7 bases short, with 6 bases between. CDR1 and CDR2 (germline): LGHDT, YNNKEL (reference sequence). For the CDR3, the DNA is TGTGCCAGCAGCCAAGAAGGAGGTGGCTACACCTTG. This sequence encodes CASSQEGGGYTL.

In regard to this clonotype: The junction departs from the called germline gene at one end, perhaps through a read error. In DNA, the CDR3 is TGCAGCGTTGTTCTCTCCGGGCGGGAGGCCCACCATCTCTTC. This sequence encodes CSVVLSGREAHHLF. The chain links TRBV29-1 to TRBJ2-6, with 8 nucleotides matching TRBD2. Germline CDR1 reads SQVTM; CDR2 reads ANQGSEA. This CDR3 spans 14 amino acids.

A word on this clonotype: One base away lies a much larger clone, so this may be a sequencing read error. V usage is TRBV9 and J usage is TRBJ2-5; 7 nucleotides align to TRBD1. The CDR3 consists of 15 residues. Germline assignment: CDR1 SGDLS and CDR2 YYNGEE. V trimming: 0 bases; J trimming: 2 bases; junction bases outside the gene matches: 4. CDR3 in DNA: TGTGCCAGCAGCGTAGTGGGCAGGGGGCAAGAGACCCAGTACTTC. The encoded protein is CASSVVGRGQETQYF.

This clonotype was counted many times. The chain recombines TRBV5-1 with TRBJ1-1, with 11 bases fitting TRBD1. The germline CDR1 and CDR2 sequences are SGHRS and YFSETQ. This CDR3 spans 14 amino acids. The V and J ends lost 3 bases and 7 bases, in that order; junction bases with no gene match: 5. The CDR3 spells CASSWLGQGDEAFF. Here the CDR3 DNA reads TGCGCCAGCAGCTGGTTGGGACAGGGGGATGAAGCTTTCTTT.

There are a few counts of this clonotype. Sequence at one end of the junction differs from germline and may be a read error. The J gene is TRBJ2-7, the V gene TRBV7-9, with 10 positions matching TRBD1. Germline V gives CDR1 SEHNR, CDR2 FQNEAQ (reference sequence). This CDR3 is 16 amino acids long. Here the CDR3 reads CASSQDTGTGAHEQYF. The CDR3 region has the DNA TGCGCCAGCAGCCAAGATACTGGGACAGGGGCACACGAGCAGTACTTC.

This clonotype showed up just once. This chain joins TRBV9 and TRBJ2-2; 7 bases line up with TRBD2. V was clipped by 2 bases and J by 5 bases; unmatched bases: 3. CDR3 size: 14 residues. Germline CDR1 and CDR2: SGDLS and YYNGEE. CDR3 in DNA: TGTGCCAGCAGCGTGGGGGGGGGGACCGGGGAGCTGTTTTTT. As protein: CASSVGGGTGELFF.

This clonotype was recorded many times. The rearrangement links TRBV9 to TRBJ1-4; possible D gene TRBD1, 6 bases. Trimming shortened V by 1 base and J by 8 bases, and 21 bases separated the two germline ends. Germline CDR1 is SGDLS and CDR2 is YYNGEE. The CDR3 has 17 amino acids. CDR3 sequence (DNA): TGTGCCAGCAGCGTATCCGCATTTCGGGGGGCTAGCGAAAAACTGTTTTTT. Protein product: CASSVSAFRGASEKLFF.

A word on this clonotype: A much larger clone lies a single base off, so this may be a read error. The chain combines TRBV12-3 or TRBV12-4 with TRBJ2-7; D is undetermined. The CDR3 consists of 12 residues. CDR3 amino acids: CGSSTNSYEQYF. The CDR3 region has the DNA TGTGGCAGCAGCACCAATAGCTACGAGCAGTACTTC.

This clonotype was recorded many times. The chain employs TRBV7-2 and TRBJ1-2; no definite D call. CDR3 length: 11 amino acids. Per the germline V gene, CDR1 is SGHTA and CDR2 is FQGNSA. Trimming cost V 9 bases and J 5 bases, with 10 bases left between them. The CDR3 spells CASLDGYGYTF. The CDR3 DNA reads TGTGCCAGTTTAGACGGATATGGCTACACCTTC. Combining the CDR3 with reference TRBV7-2 and TRBJ1-2 gives the whole variable domain GAGVSQSPSNKVTEKGKDVELRCDPISGHTALYWYRQSLGQGLEFLIYFQGNSAPDKSGLPSDRFSAERTGGSVSTLTIQRTQQEDSAVYLCASLDGYGYTFGSGTRLTVV.

The chain employs TRBV20-1 and TRBJ1-1; D not certain. V was trimmed by 0 bases and J by 10 bases, leaving 21 bases between them. This CDR3 contains 15 residues. In germline, CDR1 is DFQATT, CDR2 SNEGSKA (reference sequence). As DNA, the CDR3 is TGCAGTGCTAGAGATCCTGGGAGGCCATCCAGTAGAGCTTTCTTT. Its translation: CSARDPGRPSSRAFF.

The table lists this clonotype with many counts. The J gene is TRBJ1-2, the V gene TRBV5-1; D possibly corresponds to TRBD1 (6 bases). The CDR3 is 15 residues long. Trimming cost V 7 bases and J 6 bases, with 22 bases left between them. Germline V gives CDR1 SGHRS, CDR2 YFSETQ. The CDR3 loop is CASYGQSQAKDGYTF. The CDR3 DNA reads TGCGCCAGCTACGGACAGTCCCAAGCTAAGGATGGCTACACCTTC.

This chain uses TRBV29-1 with TRBJ2-7; D may be TRBD2 (6 bases). The germline gives CDR1 SQVTM, CDR2 ANQGSEA. This CDR3 region has 15 residues. The V end was cut by 8 bases, the J end by 2 bases, with 22 bases between. In DNA, the CDR3 is TGCAGCAGCTCCGGGACTCTTAGGATCACCTACGAGCAGTACTTC. Its protein is CSSSGTLRITYEQYF.

This clonotype was detected ten times or more. This rearrangement joins TRBV20-1 to TRBJ1-6; D is ambiguous. CDR3 length: 13 amino acids. CDR1 is DFQATT and CDR2 is SNEGSKA in the germline V gene (reference sequence). The germline V and J ends were trimmed by 6 bases and 3 bases, with 9 bases remaining between them. CDR3 coding DNA: TGCAGTGCAGAAGGGCTCTATAATTCACCCCTCCACTTT. This sequence encodes CSAEGLYNSPLHF.

A single count supports this clonotype. The conserved closing phenylalanine or tryptophan is absent in this CDR3, likely reflecting a read error. This chain uses TRBV10-3 with TRBJ2-3; no definite D call. In germline, CDR1 is ENHRY, CDR2 SYGVKD. V lost 5 bases to trimming and J lost 2 bases, with 5 bases between them. The CDR3 consists of 12 residues. CDR3 protein: CAISPSTDTQYV. The DNA of the CDR3 is TGTGCCATCAGTCCCTCCACAGATACGCAGTATGTT.